Given below is one T cell receptor (beta chain) in context. It has no known antigen specificity. No base quality information exists; no much larger clone differs at one position. This record comes from a study of shared clonotypes between healthy human individuals (dated by TCRdb to the early 2020s). About the study as a whole: A couple of women and a few men aged 18 to 49 years were included in the cohort. For each donor, CD4 naive and CD4 memory were each given three plates, CD8 naive was given two plates, and CD8 memory was given one plate. Different laboratories and diverse techniques were used to prepare libraries and sequence TCR repertoires, to increase sequencing depth and limit assay-specific biases. The study deeply sequenced blood TCR repertoires of about 5 healthy adults to estimate repertoire size and the extent of clonotype sharing between individuals. Between about 0.8 and 9 billion PBMCs per donor were obtained by leukapheresis. Points the paper makes about the study in general: Higher generation probabilities were observed for clonotypes shared by all four sorted-subset donors than for non-shared clonotypes. Because the study included a small number of donors, the genetic and exposure-history diversity represented was limited. Estimated clonotype richness was generally larger for naive than for memory subsets. About 4.5% of naive CD4, 3.5% of naive CD8, 2% to 2.5% of memory CD4, and around 0.4% of memory CD8 clonotypes were shared across a few donors. Sampling was restricted to blood, and TCR repertoires in tissues likely differ from the TCR repertoires found in blood. Even with the large sequencing depth, rarefaction of the sorted-subset datasets indicated that sequencing was incomplete. Based on pairwise subsampling, the degree of clonotype sharing among donors was expected to be affected by sequencing depth.

Trimming takes 5 bases from V and 6 bases from J, and the germline ends sit 11 bases apart. From a lookup of the germline V gene, CDR1 and CDR2 are SGHNT and YENEEA. Measured from the cysteine to the phenylalanine, the CDR3 is 12 residues long. Only CDR3 DNA is held: 36 bases, read in frame from base 1. Using the deep immunoSEQ assay, TCR CDR3 regions were amplified from genomic DNA by multiplex PCR. Genomic DNA extracted from each cell subset was distributed evenly over all wells of several immunoSEQ 96-well plates, and each plate served as one replicate. For sorted subsets, each replicate PCR was loaded with approximately 200 ng genomic DNA, equivalent to 25,000 to 35,000 T cell genomes. The purified libraries were quantified using a Qubit 3.0 fluorometer, sized with a Bioanalyzer 2100, and then quantified again using the KAPA Library Quantification kit. Each immunoSEQ 96-well plate was sequenced on its own single-read 150-cycle Illumina NextSeq 550 flow cell. The published analysis was carried out like this. Because only junctional sequences without quality scores were contained in the immunoSEQ output, filtering matching that applied to full-length reads could not be performed. To assign V/J genes and CDR3, sequences were annotated using PyIR, a Python wrapper for IgBLAST v1.9, with IMGT germline references. Reads were filtered out if the reads had weak V/J assignments (E-value above 1e-6), no CDR3, stop codons, out-of-frame junctions, or ambiguous translated residues. V3J clonotypes were defined as sequences sharing an identical inferred V gene, J gene, and CDR3 amino acid sequence. The percentage overlap between two repertoires was calculated by dividing the number of shared unique clonotypes by the size of the smaller repertoire. RTK rarefaction, the Chao1 estimator, and Recon v2.1 estimates of unobserved clonotypes were used to assess repertoire richness. For all TCRbeta clonotypes obtained by the gDNA method from four donors, generation probabilities were computed with OLGA. TCRdb took this table from immuneACCESS and kept in-frame rearrangements with V and J called. Such tables lack part of the clones; where checked against another copy, unresolved V genes explain under half of the gap, and the rest is unexplained. V and J calls and clone size come straight from that table; D and trimming were deduced from the DNA. The sample table contains approximately 980,000 clones; only one count was recorded for 76% of them. The top ten clonotypes cover about 1.5% of the sample.

Donors were healthy HIV-negative adults with no recently reported acute infections or vaccinations. All donors were Caucasian adults living in Nashville, Tennessee, USA. CD4+ T cells were enriched by magnetic negative selection; naive cells were then positively selected on CD45RA, and the negative fraction formed the memory subset. Blood was obtained by leukapheresis, after which PBMCs were separated by Ficoll-Histopaque density gradient centrifugation and cryopreserved in liquid nitrogen vapor phase. Purity and quantity of every magnetically sorted T cell population were checked by analytical flow cytometry. Genomic DNA was isolated from every sorted fraction and measured by UV absorbance on a Nanodrop 2000c.

The sequenced sample was memory CD4+ T cells sorted from blood. This sample's cell subset or site label indicates: CD45RA-negative fraction. This TCR derives from a man between 18 and 35 years old in good health. The rearranged segments are TRBV11-3 and TRBJ2-7; the D gene lacks a confident call. The DNA reads TGTGCCAGCAGCCTGTACGACGGCGAGCAGTACTTC. It specifies CASSLYDGEQYF.